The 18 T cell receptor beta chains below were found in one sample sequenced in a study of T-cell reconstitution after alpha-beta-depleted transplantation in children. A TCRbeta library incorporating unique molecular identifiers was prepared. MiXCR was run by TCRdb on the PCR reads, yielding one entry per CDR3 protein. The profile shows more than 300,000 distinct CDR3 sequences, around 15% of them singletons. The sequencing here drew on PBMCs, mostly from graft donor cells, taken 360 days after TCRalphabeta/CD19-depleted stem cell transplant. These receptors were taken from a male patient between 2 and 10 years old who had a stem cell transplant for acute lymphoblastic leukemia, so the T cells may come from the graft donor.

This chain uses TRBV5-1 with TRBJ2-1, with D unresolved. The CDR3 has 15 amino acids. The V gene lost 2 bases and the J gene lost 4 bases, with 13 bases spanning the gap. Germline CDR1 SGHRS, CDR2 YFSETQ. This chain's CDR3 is CASSFEVRDYNEQFF. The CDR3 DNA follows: TGCGCCAGCAGCTTTGAGGTCAGAGATTACAATGAGCAGTTCTTC.

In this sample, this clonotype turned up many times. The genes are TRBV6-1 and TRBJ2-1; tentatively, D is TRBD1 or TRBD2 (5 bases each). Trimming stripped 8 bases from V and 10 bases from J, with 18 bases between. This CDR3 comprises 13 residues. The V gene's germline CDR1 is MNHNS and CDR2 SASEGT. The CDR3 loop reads CASSRGSTGEQFF. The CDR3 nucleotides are TGTGCCAGCTCCCGGGGCTCAACCGGAGAGCAGTTCTTC.

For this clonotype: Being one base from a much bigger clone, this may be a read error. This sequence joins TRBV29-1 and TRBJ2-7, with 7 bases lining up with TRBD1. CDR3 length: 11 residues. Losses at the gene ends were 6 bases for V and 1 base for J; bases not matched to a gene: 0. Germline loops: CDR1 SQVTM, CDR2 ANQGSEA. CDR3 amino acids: CSVGQSYEQYF. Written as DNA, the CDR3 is TGCAGCGTGGGACAGTCCTACGAGCAGTACTTC.

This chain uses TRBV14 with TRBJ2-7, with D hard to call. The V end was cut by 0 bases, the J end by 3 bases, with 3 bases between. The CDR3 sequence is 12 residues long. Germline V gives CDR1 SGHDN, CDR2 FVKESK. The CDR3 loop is CASSQDFYEQYF. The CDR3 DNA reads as TGTGCCAGCAGCCAAGATTTCTACGAGCAGTACTTC.

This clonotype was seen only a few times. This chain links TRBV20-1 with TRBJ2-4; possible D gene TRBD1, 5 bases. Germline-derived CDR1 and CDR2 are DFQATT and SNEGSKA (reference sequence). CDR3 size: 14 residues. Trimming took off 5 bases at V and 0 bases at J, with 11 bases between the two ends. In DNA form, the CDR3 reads TGCAGTGCTCAGCAGGGCCGAGCCAAAAACATTCAGTACTTC. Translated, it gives CSAQQGRAKNIQYF.

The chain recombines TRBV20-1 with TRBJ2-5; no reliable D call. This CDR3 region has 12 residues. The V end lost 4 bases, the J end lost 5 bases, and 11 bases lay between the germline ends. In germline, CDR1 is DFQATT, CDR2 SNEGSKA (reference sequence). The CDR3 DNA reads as TGCAGTGCTAACTTCGGGCAGGAGACCCAGTACTTC. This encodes CSANFGQETQYF.

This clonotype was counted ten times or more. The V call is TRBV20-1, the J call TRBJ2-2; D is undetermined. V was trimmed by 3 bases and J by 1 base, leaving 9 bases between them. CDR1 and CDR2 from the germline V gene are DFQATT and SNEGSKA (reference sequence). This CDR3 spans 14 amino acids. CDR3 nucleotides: TGCAGTGCTAGCCCACCGGTGAACACCGGGGAGCTGTTTTTT. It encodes CSASPPVNTGELFF.

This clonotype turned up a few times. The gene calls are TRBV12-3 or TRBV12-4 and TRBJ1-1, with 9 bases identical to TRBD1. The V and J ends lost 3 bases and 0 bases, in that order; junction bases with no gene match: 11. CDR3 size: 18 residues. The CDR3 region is CASSFFWGTGPLNTEAFF. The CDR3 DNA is TGTGCCAGCAGTTTTTTCTGGGGGACAGGGCCTTTGAACACTGAAGCTTTCTTT.

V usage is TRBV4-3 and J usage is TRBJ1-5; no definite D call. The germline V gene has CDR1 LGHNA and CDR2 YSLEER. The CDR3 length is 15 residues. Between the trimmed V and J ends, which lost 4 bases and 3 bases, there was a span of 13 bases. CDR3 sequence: CASSRGVTNNQPQHF. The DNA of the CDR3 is TGCGCCAGCAGCCGTGGGGTAACCAACAATCAGCCCCAGCATTTT.

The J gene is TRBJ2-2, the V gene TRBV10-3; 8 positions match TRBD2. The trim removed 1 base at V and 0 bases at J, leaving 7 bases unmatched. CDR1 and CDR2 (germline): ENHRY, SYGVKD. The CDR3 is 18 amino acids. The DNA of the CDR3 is TGTGCCATCAGTGAGTTAGGGCTAGCGGGTGCGAACACCGGGGAGCTGTTTTTT. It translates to CAISELGLAGANTGELFF.

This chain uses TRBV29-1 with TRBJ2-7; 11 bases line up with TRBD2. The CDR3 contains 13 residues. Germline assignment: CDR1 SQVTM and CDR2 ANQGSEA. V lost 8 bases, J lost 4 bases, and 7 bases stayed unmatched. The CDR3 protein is CSIAGGPGYEQYF. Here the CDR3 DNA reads TGCAGCATAGCGGGAGGGCCTGGTTACGAGCAGTACTTC.

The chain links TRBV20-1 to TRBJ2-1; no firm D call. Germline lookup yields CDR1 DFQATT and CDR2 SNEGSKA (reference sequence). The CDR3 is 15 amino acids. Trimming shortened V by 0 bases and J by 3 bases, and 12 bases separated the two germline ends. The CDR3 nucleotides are TGCAGTGCTAGAGATAAACTGGCCCTCTACAATGAGCAGTTCTTC. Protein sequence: CSARDKLALYNEQFF.

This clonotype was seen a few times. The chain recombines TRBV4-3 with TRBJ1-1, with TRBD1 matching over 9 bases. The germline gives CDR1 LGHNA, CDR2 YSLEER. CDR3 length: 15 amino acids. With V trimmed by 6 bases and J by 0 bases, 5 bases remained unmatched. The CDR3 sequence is CASRGQGRLNTEAFF. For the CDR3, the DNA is TGCGCCAGCAGGGGACAGGGCCGGTTGAACACTGAAGCTTTCTTT.

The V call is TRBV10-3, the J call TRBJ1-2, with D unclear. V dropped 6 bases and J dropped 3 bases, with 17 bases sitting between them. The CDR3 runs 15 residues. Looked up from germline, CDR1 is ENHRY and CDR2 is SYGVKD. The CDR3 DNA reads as TGTGCCATCAGCGCCGGAACTCTCAAAGACTATGGCTACACCTTC. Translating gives CAISAGTLKDYGYTF.

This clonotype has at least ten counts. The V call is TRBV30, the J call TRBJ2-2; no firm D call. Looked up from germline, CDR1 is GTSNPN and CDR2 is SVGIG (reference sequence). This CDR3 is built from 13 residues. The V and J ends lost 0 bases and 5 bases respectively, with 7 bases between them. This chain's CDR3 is CAWSVRRTGELFF. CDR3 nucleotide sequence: TGTGCCTGGAGTGTACGGCGGACCGGGGAGCTGTTTTTT.

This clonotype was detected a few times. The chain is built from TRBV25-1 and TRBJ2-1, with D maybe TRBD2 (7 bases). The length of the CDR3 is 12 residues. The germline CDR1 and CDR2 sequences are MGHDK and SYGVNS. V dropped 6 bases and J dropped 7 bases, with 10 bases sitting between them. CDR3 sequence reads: CASRGGGNEQFF. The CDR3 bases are TGTGCCAGCAGGGGAGGGGGGAATGAGCAGTTCTTC.

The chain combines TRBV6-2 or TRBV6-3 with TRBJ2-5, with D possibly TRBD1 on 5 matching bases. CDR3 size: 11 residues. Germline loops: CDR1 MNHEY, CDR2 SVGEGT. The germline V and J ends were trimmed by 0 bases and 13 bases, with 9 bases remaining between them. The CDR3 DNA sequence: TGTGCCAGCAGTTACTCCGGACATCTGTACTTC. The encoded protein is CASSYSGHLYF.

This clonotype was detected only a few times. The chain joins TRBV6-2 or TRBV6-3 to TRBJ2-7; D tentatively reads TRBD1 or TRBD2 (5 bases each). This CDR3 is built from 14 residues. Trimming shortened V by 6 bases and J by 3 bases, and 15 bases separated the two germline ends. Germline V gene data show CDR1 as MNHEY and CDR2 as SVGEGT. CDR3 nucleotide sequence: TGTGCCAGCAGCGTCCGGGGCAGCAACTACGAGCAGTACTTC. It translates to CASSVRGSNYEQYF.